The rows below give T cell receptor beta chains drawn from one sample of a study of early T cells in non-severe SARS-CoV-2 infection. Each CDR3 protein gets one entry after TCRdb re-called the 5' RACE reads with MiXCR. The sample shows some 66,000 distinct CDR3 sequences, 9.1% of them seen only once. Input material: whole blood. The receptors were gathered from an adult who was a healthcare worker with PCR-confirmed SARS-CoV-2 infection or an uninfected control (not recorded which). CDR3s include the opening cysteine and the closing phenylalanine or tryptophan. The D gene is left open where the match is weak. Expanded clones are given a class, and other clones once, few, many or no size at all.

TRBJ2-1,TRBV11-3,NA,TRBD1,CASSFRQGSHEQFF,TGTGCCAGCAGCTTCCGACAGGGTTCCCATGAGCAGTTCTTC
TRBJ2-7,TRBV21-1,few,NA,CALFNRDCRYEQYF,TGTGCCCTGTTTAATCGGGACTGCCGCTACGAGCAGTACTTC
TRBJ2-5,TRBV3-1,many,NA,CASSQRIEETQYF,TGTGCCAGCAGCCAAAGGATAGAAGAGACCCAGTACTTC
TRBJ2-2,TRBV7-3,many,NA,CASSPQPISNTGELFF,TGTGCCAGCAGCCCCCAACCAATATCTAACACCGGGGAGCTGTTTTTT
TRBJ2-5,TRBV15,many,NA,CATSRGRLDHEETQYF,TGTGCCACCAGCAGAGGTAGACTAGACCACGAAGAGACCCAGTACTTC
TRBJ2-1,TRBV2,many,NA,CASTTAASYNEQFF,TGTGCCAGCACGACTGCGGCCTCCTACAATGAGCAGTTCTTC
TRBJ2-1,TRBV5-4,few,NA,CASSPGQIHSYNEQFF,TGTGCCAGCAGCCCCGGACAGATCCACTCCTACAATGAGCAGTTCTTC
TRBJ2-1,TRBV7-3,few,NA,CASSDRPGNSYNEQFF,TGTGCCAGCAGCGATAGGCCGGGGAACTCCTACAATGAGCAGTTCTTC
TRBJ2-3,TRBV5-6,many,NA,CASSLGQGIQDTQYF,TGTGCCAGCAGCTTGGGGCAGGGAATTCAGGATACGCAGTATTTT
TRBJ1-3,TRBV7-2,many,NA,CASSQGSKNTIYF,TGTGCCAGCAGCCAGGGGTCAAAAAACACCATATATTTT
TRBJ2-7,TRBV29-1,few,NA,CSVEVSYEQYF,TGCAGCGTTGAGGTCTCCTACGAGCAGTACTTC
TRBJ2-2,TRBV10-3,few,NA,CAIRLGTGNTGELFF,TGTGCCATCAGGTTGGGAACAGGGAACACCGGGGAGCTGTTTTTT
TRBJ2-7,TRBV28,few,TRBD2,CASSSPTPGTSYYEQYF,TGTGCCAGCAGTTCACCTACCCCCGGGACTAGCTACTACGAGCAGTACTTC
TRBJ1-1,TRBV6-1,NA,NA,CASTRTVNTEAFF,TGTGCCAGCACGCGGACAGTGAACACTGAAGCTTTCTTT
TRBJ2-7,TRBV7-2,NA,NA,CASTLRGQTYEQYF,TGTGCCAGCACCTTGCGGGGGCAAACCTACGAGCAGTACTTC
TRBJ2-7,TRBV28,NA,NA,CASTAWDIYEQYF,TGTGCCAGCACCGCGTGGGACATCTACGAGCAGTACTTC
TRBJ2-3,TRBV6-1,NA,NA,CASTIRAGKDGTDTQYF,TGTGCCAGCACCATCCGGGCAGGGAAAGATGGCACAGATACGCAGTATTTT
TRBJ1-4,TRBV7-9,NA,NA,CASSLDGSVEKLFF,TGTGCCAGCAGCTTGGACGGGTCGGTTGAAAAACTGTTTTTT
TRBJ2-3,TRBV6-2/TRBV6-3,NA,NA,CASGMRDSTDTQYF,TGTGCCAGTGGAATGAGGGATAGCACAGATACGCAGTATTTT
TRBJ2-7,TRBV9,few,NA,CASSVEGGSYEQYF,TGTGCCAGCAGCGTAGAGGGGGGCTCCTACGAGCAGTACTTC
TRBJ2-3,TRBV20-1,many,NA,CSARDLIDTQYF,TGCAGTGCTAGAGATCTTATAGATACGCAGTATTTT
TRBJ1-4,TRBV7-9,few,NA,CASSLGIGSEKLFF,TGTGCCAGCAGCTTAGGCATCGGTAGTGAAAAACTGTTTTTT
TRBJ1-5,TRBV20-1,NA,TRBD1,CSAGQGNQPQHF,TGCAGTGCTGGACAGGGCAATCAGCCCCAGCATTTT
TRBJ2-1,TRBV29-1,NA,TRBD1,CSVERGTGGEYNEQFF,TGCAGCGTTGAAAGGGGGACAGGGGGCGAATACAATGAGCAGTTCTTC
TRBJ2-1,TRBV6-1,few,NA,CASSGIMGNEQFF,TGTGCCAGCAGTGGGATTATGGGGAATGAGCAGTTCTTC
TRBJ1-4,TRBV18,NA,TRBD1,CASSPVTGDEKLFF,TGTGCCAGCTCACCAGTGACAGGGGATGAAAAACTGTTTTTT
TRBJ2-5,TRBV19,many,NA,CASRPTGETQYF,TGTGCCAGTAGACCGACAGGAGAGACCCAGTACTTC
TRBJ1-5,TRBV20-1,many,NA,CSARRRTESSNQPQHF,TGCAGTGCTAGAAGGCGGACAGAAAGTAGCAATCAGCCCCAGCATTTT
TRBJ2-5,TRBV2,few,TRBD2,CASQLAETQYF,TGTGCCAGCCAACTAGCGGAGACCCAGTACTTC
TRBJ1-5,TRBV7-3,many,TRBD1,CASSPDRGQPQHF,TGTGCCAGCAGTCCTGACAGGGGTCAGCCCCAGCATTTT
TRBJ2-3,TRBV20-1,few,TRBD1,CSARAGQGNTDTQYF,TGCAGTGCTAGAGCCGGACAGGGGAACACAGATACGCAGTATTTT
TRBJ2-7,TRBV6-5,few,TRBD1,CASSYGGQGNKQYF,TGTGCCAGCAGTTACGGGGGACAGGGCAATAAGCAGTACTTC
TRBJ2-5,TRBV29-1,NA,TRBD2,CSVGARGDETQYF,TGCAGCGTTGGCGCGCGGGGGGACGAGACCCAGTACTTC
TRBJ2-7,TRBV7-9,NA,TRBD2,CASSLPSSGPNSYEQYF,TGTGCCAGCAGCTTACCCTCTAGCGGGCCCAACTCCTACGAGCAGTACTTC
TRBJ2-7,TRBV18,NA,NA,CASSPGLESYEQYF,TGTGCCAGCTCCCCGGGACTGGAATCCTACGAGCAGTACTTC
TRBJ2-2,TRBV7-3,NA,NA,CASSLYGDSGELFF,TGTGCCAGCAGCTTATATGGGGATAGCGGGGAGCTGTTTTTT
TRBJ1-5,TRBV4-1,NA,NA,CASSQVQENQPQHF,TGCGCCAGCAGCCAAGTACAGGAAAATCAGCCCCAGCATTTT
TRBJ2-2,TRBV5-4,NA,NA,CASSLPSAQGGELFF,TGTGCCAGCAGCCTCCCTAGCGCCCAAGGCGGGGAGCTGTTTTTT
TRBJ2-5,TRBV9,NA,NA,CASSVEGATAETQYF,TGTGCCAGCAGCGTAGAAGGCGCCACAGCAGAGACCCAGTACTTC
TRBJ2-7,TRBV6-5,many,NA,CASSGGSNHEQYF,TGTGCCAGCTCTGGGGGATCGAACCACGAGCAGTACTTC
TRBJ1-1,TRBV20-1,few,TRBD1,CSARSGQGTEAFF,TGCAGTGCTAGATCGGGACAGGGGACTGAAGCTTTCTTT
TRBJ2-5,TRBV5-1,NA,NA,CASSLGLRRDRAQETQYF,TGTGCCAGCAGCTTGGGTCTGAGACGAGATAGGGCCCAAGAGACCCAGTACTTC
TRBJ2-1,TRBV5-1,many,TRBD1,CASSQGQGAWNEQFF,TGCGCCAGCAGCCAGGGACAGGGGGCGTGGAATGAGCAGTTCTTC
TRBJ2-1,TRBV24-1,many,TRBD2,CATSGTSGTHEQFF,TGTGCCACCTCCGGGACTAGCGGGACCCATGAGCAGTTCTTC
TRBJ1-1,TRBV6-1,NA,NA,CASSEKTVGTEAFF,TGTGCCAGCAGTGAAAAAACAGTGGGCACTGAAGCTTTCTTT
TRBJ2-7,TRBV5-4,NA,NA,CASSLGRQPYEQYF,TGTGCCAGCAGCTTGGGTCGGCAGCCCTACGAGCAGTACTTC
TRBJ2-7,TRBV6-5,few,NA,CASSYRQGGREQYF,TGTGCCAGCAGTTATAGGCAGGGTGGGCGTGAGCAGTACTTC
TRBJ2-7,TRBV27,NA,TRBD2,CASSLYPAGIYEQYF,TGTGCCAGCAGTTTATATCCAGCGGGAATCTACGAGCAGTACTTC
TRBJ1-4,TRBV5-1,many,NA,CASSPGGYATNEKLFF,TGCGCCAGCAGCCCGGGAGGGTATGCAACTAATGAAAAACTGTTTTTT
TRBJ2-3,TRBV5-4,NA,NA,CASSLPSRLTDTQYF,TGTGCCAGCAGCCTTCCCTCTAGGCTAACAGATACGCAGTATTTT
TRBJ1-5,TRBV7-6,few,NA,CASSKTGSNQPQHF,TGTGCCAGCAGTAAAACAGGGTCCAATCAGCCCCAGCATTTT
TRBJ1-5,TRBV28,many,NA,CASSPRENQPQHF,TGTGCCAGCAGTCCCCGGGAGAATCAGCCCCAGCATTTT
TRBJ2-7,TRBV5-6,NA,NA,CASSANLRAYEQYF,TGTGCCAGCAGCGCGAACCTGCGGGCGTACGAGCAGTACTTC
TRBJ1-5,TRBV5-1,NA,NA,CASSLGQHSNQPQHF,TGCGCCAGCAGCTTGGGGCAGCATAGCAATCAGCCCCAGCATTTT
TRBJ2-3,TRBV6-2/TRBV6-3,NA,NA,CASRADADTQYF,TGTGCCAGCCGGGCCGACGCAGATACGCAGTATTTT
TRBJ2-1,TRBV4-1,medium-sized,NA,CASSQEGARGDEQFF,TGCGCCAGCAGCCAAGAAGGGGCCAGGGGCGATGAGCAGTTCTTC
TRBJ1-5,TRBV19,NA,TRBD1,CTSNRQGQRNQPQHF,TGTACCAGTAATAGACAGGGTCAAAGAAATCAGCCCCAGCATTTT
TRBJ1-1,TRBV6-1,NA,TRBD1,CASTRTGTGVNTEAFF,TGTGCCAGCACCAGAACCGGGACAGGGGTGAACACTGAAGCTTTCTTT
TRBJ2-1,TRBV12-3/TRBV12-4,few,NA,CASRGADEQFF,TGTGCCAGCAGGGGCGCGGATGAGCAGTTCTTC